The 18 T cell receptor beta chains listed next were all sequenced from one sample in a study of T cell repertoires in cytomegalovirus infection. From the reads, TCRdb called clonotypes with MiXCR, one entry per CDR3 protein. The sample lists around 740,000 distinct CDR3 sequences, under 40% occurring once. The material sequenced was PBMCs. The receptor set was obtained from a human donor in good health (CMV status not recorded). Some clones in this sample may be carry-over from other donors' samples.

This chain connects TRBV4-1 to TRBJ2-7; D might be TRBD1 or TRBD2, each matching 7 bases. Germline assignment: CDR1 MGHRA and CDR2 YSYEKL. The CDR3 spans 14 residues. Trimming stripped 2 bases from V and 7 bases from J, with 15 bases between. CDR3 sequence: CASSQQGGGGEQYF. For the CDR3, the DNA is TGCGCCAGCAGCCAACAGGGGGGGGGCGGGGAGCAGTACTTC.

V is TRBV19 and J is TRBJ1-5; D ambiguous. V was shortened by 6 bases and J by 0 bases, with 6 bases between the two germline ends. The CDR3 extends over 13 amino acids. Germline CDR1 LNHDA, CDR2 SQIVND (reference sequence). CDR3 protein: CASSQYSNQPQHF. Here the CDR3 DNA reads TGTGCCAGTAGCCAATATAGCAATCAGCCCCAGCATTTT.

Concerning this clonotype itself: A much larger clone differs from this one at a single base, so this may be a read error. The chain combines TRBV7-2 with TRBJ1-5; TRBD1 matches 7 bases. The CDR3 covers 13 residues. Germline loops: CDR1 SGHTA, CDR2 FQGNSA. CDR3 nucleotides: TGTGCCAGCAGGAGAGGGGGCAATCATCCCCAGCATTTT. This encodes CASRRGGNHPQHF.

This clonotype was recorded a few times. The chain uses TRBV29-1 and TRBJ2-4; TRBD1 matches 7 bases. The germline gives CDR1 SQVTM, CDR2 ANQGSEA. There are 15 residues in the CDR3. V was clipped by 4 bases and J by 1 base; unmatched bases: 7. The CDR3 DNA is TGCAGCGTTGGAATTACAGGGGTCGCCAAAAACATTCAGTACTTC. It encodes CSVGITGVAKNIQYF.

The chain carries TRBV7-6 and TRBJ1-2; D gene ambiguous. Trimming removed 3 bases from V and 8 bases from J, with 13 bases in between. Germline CDR1 and CDR2: SGHVS and FNYEAQ. The CDR3 consists of 13 residues. The DNA of the CDR3 is TGTGCCAGCAGCTTGAGCCAAGGAGACGGCTACACCTTC. Translation: CASSLSQGDGYTF. Combining the CDR3 with reference TRBV7-6 and TRBJ1-2 gives the whole variable domain GAGVSQSPRYKVTKRGQDVALRCDPISGHVSLYWYRQALGQGPEFLTYFNYEAQQDKSGLPNDRFSAERPEGSISTLTIQRTEQRDSAMYRCASSLSQGDGYTFGSGTRLTVV.

This chain uses TRBV5-4 with TRBJ2-5; TRBD2 agrees at 9 bases. CDR3 length equals 16 residues. The germline V gene encodes CDR1 SGHNT and CDR2 YYREEE (reference sequence). The V gene end was trimmed by 1 base and the J gene end by 1 base; junction bases not matched to a gene: 5. Here the CDR3 DNA reads TGTGCCAGCAGCTTGTATCTAGCGGGAACCCAAGAGACCCAGTACTTC. It is translated as CASSLYLAGTQETQYF.

A few counts support this clonotype. The chain couples TRBV25-1 to TRBJ1-1; D call uncertain. The CDR3 consists of 9 residues. CDR1 and CDR2 from the germline V gene are MGHDK and SYGVNS. The CDR3 DNA reads TGTGGCTCGAACACTGAAGCTTTCTTT. The encoded protein is CGSNTEAFF.

This sequence joins TRBV6-1 and TRBJ2-1; D ambiguous. The CDR3 spans 12 residues. Trimming took 7 bases from V and 3 from J, leaving 7 bases between them. Germline CDR1 reads MNHNS; CDR2 reads SASEGT. The CDR3, as DNA: TGTGCCAGCATGGCCCTCTACAATGAGCAGTTCTTC. It yields the protein CASMALYNEQFF.

This chain connects TRBV27 to TRBJ2-1; 9 nucleotides match TRBD1. V lost 3 bases to trimming and J lost 7 bases; unmatched junction nucleotides: 10. The CDR3 covers 16 residues. Germline lookup yields CDR1 MNHEY and CDR2 SMNVEV (reference sequence). For the CDR3, the DNA is TGTGCCAGCAGTTTCCCGGGACAGGGTTCCCTAAATGAGCAGTTCTTC. Translation: CASSFPGQGSLNEQFF.

The J gene is TRBJ1-1, the V gene TRBV19, with D perhaps TRBD1 (6 bases). Germline values: CDR1 LNHDA, CDR2 SQIVND (reference sequence). The V and J ends lost 7 bases and 2 bases respectively, with 20 bases between them. This CDR3 contains 16 residues. The CDR3 DNA sequence: TGTGCCAGTATCTCGGGACATCCGGGAACTAACACTGAAGCTTTCTTT. It is translated as CASISGHPGTNTEAFF.

This rearrangement joins TRBV28 to TRBJ2-1; the D call may be TRBD1 or TRBD2 (5 bases each). This CDR3 has 17 amino acids. The V end was cut by 4 bases, the J end by 8 bases, with 24 bases between. Germline V gene sequence: CDR1 MDHEN, CDR2 SYDVKM. CDR3 sequence (DNA): TGTGCCAGCAGTTCCCAAAATCGCGGTTTGGGACCCGATGAGCAGTTCTTC. Translated: CASSSQNRGLGPDEQFF.

Comment on this clonotype: This may be a read error: a much more frequent sequence differs by one nucleotide. Without the conserved terminal phenylalanine or tryptophan, this CDR3 likely stems from a read error. This sequence joins TRBV7-2 and TRBJ2-1; 10 positions match TRBD2. J was trimmed by 3 bases and V by 5 bases; bases with no gene match: 4. Germline CDR1 and CDR2: SGHTA and FQGNSA. The CDR3 totals 15 residues. For the CDR3, the DNA is TGTGCCAGCAGCACCCGGACTAGCGGCTACAATGAGCAGTTCTTA. As protein: CASSTRTSGYNEQFL.

There are many counts of this clonotype. The chain carries TRBV7-8 and TRBJ2-7; TRBD1 matches 9 bases. Germline-derived CDR1 and CDR2 are SGHVS and FQNEAQ. This CDR3 region has 17 residues. With V trimmed by 0 bases and J by 4 bases, 10 bases remained unmatched. CDR3 residues: CASSLASGTGRTYEQYF. CDR3 bases: TGTGCCAGCAGCTTAGCGTCCGGGACAGGGCGTACTTACGAGCAGTACTTC.

This chain connects TRBV5-4 to TRBJ2-5; no clear D gene. This CDR3 contains 14 residues. Per the germline V gene, CDR1 is SGHNT and CDR2 is YYREEE (reference sequence). V lost 4 bases and J 0 bases, leaving 10 bases between the germline ends. The CDR3 here is CASSMPADQETQYF. The CDR3 DNA follows: TGTGCCAGCAGCATGCCGGCCGACCAAGAGACCCAGTACTTC.

The chain links TRBV7-6 to TRBJ2-2; maybe TRBD1 (5 bases). Trimming took 5 bases from V and 10 from J, leaving 23 bases between them. Germline CDR1 reads SGHVS; CDR2 reads FNYEAQ. The CDR3 is made up of 16 amino acids. Here the CDR3 DNA reads TGTGCCAGCAGCCCCCAAGGGGCCCCCTCGAGTGAGGAGCTGTTTTTT. Protein product: CASSPQGAPSSEELFF.

CDR3 nucleotides: TGTGCCAGCAGCGACGGACTAACCAATGAGCAGTTCTTC. Translation: CASSDGLTNEQFF. The chain is built from TRBV7-2 and TRBJ2-1; D is perhaps TRBD2 (6 bases). The CDR3 sequence is 13 residues long. Trimming removed 5 bases at V and 6 bases at J, with 11 bases between. Germline loops: CDR1 SGHTA, CDR2 FQGNSA.

The genes are TRBV6-1 and TRBJ2-1; D ambiguous. Trimming removed 10 bases from V and 0 bases from J, with 16 bases in between. This CDR3 spans 15 amino acids. Germline lookup yields CDR1 MNHNS and CDR2 SASEGT. The CDR3 loop is CATSPLLSSYNEQFF. CDR3 DNA sequence: TGTGCCACCTCTCCTTTACTGTCCTCCTACAATGAGCAGTTCTTC.

Points on this clonotype: One end of the junction fails to match germline, which may point to a read error. The CDR3 sequence is CASSSGRYKEQFF. The CDR3 coding sequence is TGTGCCAGCAGCTCGGGACGCTACAAGGAGCAGTTCTTC. V gene TRBV7-8 combines with J gene TRBJ2-1; possibly TRBD1 or TRBD2 for D (5 bases each). CDR1 is SGHVS and CDR2 is FQNEAQ in the germline V gene. The length of the CDR3 is 13 residues.